This is a list of T cell receptor beta chains from one sample in a study of beta chain features in type 1 diabetes. Measured with immunoSEQ multiplex PCR; TCRdb has only the in-frame clones, and not every one. The table shows approximately 400,000 clones, with roughly 16% occurring only once. The specimen sequenced was naive CD4+ T cells from blood. The origin of the receptors is a woman younger than 35 in good health. Each CDR3 is given with its conserved first and last residue.

V gene	J gene	CDR3 protein
TRBV19	TRBJ2-5	CASTENLAGRETQYF
TRBV7-6	TRBJ2-3	CASSLGLAGSTDTQYF
TRBV7-9	TRBJ2-5	CASSLSPGNSRETQYF
TRBV28	TRBJ1-5	CASTTGGNQPQHF
TRBV9	TRBJ2-1	CASSGAGLTSNEQFF
TRBV2	TRBJ2-1	CASSGGLVSNEQFF
TRBV28	TRBJ2-2	CATHTPGSGELFF
TRBV28	TRBJ1-1	CASSSPRTGGSTEAFF
TRBV18	TRBJ2-3	CASSPQQGETQYF
TRBV15	TRBJ2-4	CATSREIRDRWDLNIQYF
TRBV25-1	TRBJ2-3	CASSADRGLADTQYF
TRBV11-2	TRBJ2-1	CASIPTSGSHEQFF
TRBV30	TRBJ2-1	CAWSKASRQFF
TRBV15	TRBJ2-1	CATSRAPVSSYNEQFF
TRBV19	TRBJ2-2	CASSRPGTGIGELFF
TRBV9	TRBJ2-1	CASSPDSRRYNEQFF
TRBV29-1	TRBJ2-1	CSVEGQGRGEQFF
TRBV13	TRBJ2-7	CASSLLLAGVYEQYF
TRBV19	TRBJ1-1	CASSPRQGANTEAFF
TRBV2	TRBJ2-2	CASSQGINTGELFF
TRBV4-3	TRBJ2-7	CASSQDSSGSDEQYF
TRBV13	TRBJ2-1	CASSSRRLAVQFF